The 19 T cell receptor beta chains below were found in one sample sequenced in a study of cytomegalovirus exposure and HLA in healthy donors. Researchers ran the PCR with 60 Vbeta and 13 Jbeta primers. Assay: immunoSEQ multiplex PCR; the TCRdb copy retains only in-frame clones and omits some. Its table records about 200,000 clones. Specimen: PBMCs. The receptors originated from a girl aged 2-9 years in good health and CMV-seropositive.

In regard to this clone: Other DNA variants within this sample encode the same CDR3. This chain uses TRBV29-1 with TRBJ1-1; the match to TRBD1 covers 7 bases. The CDR3 totals 12 residues. V lost 4 bases to trimming and J lost 1 base; unmatched junction nucleotides: 0. Germline V gene data show CDR1 as SQVTM and CDR2 as ANQGSEA. CDR3 bases: TGCAGCGTTGGGACAGGGAACACTGAAGCTTTCTTT. As protein: CSVGTGNTEAFF. Together with reference TRBV29-1 and TRBJ1-1, the CDR3 gives the full variable domain: SAVISQKPSRDICQRGTSLTIQCQVDSQVTMMFWYRQQPGQSLTLIATANQGSEATYESGFVIDKFPISRPNLTFSTLTVSNMSPEDSSIYLCSVGTGNTEAFFGQGTRLTVV.

The chain is built from TRBV2 and TRBJ2-7; D remains ambiguous. Germline CDR1 and CDR2: SNHLY and FYNNEI. V was trimmed by 6 bases and J by 3 bases, leaving 21 bases between them. The CDR3 is 16 amino acids. For the CDR3, the DNA is TGTGCCAGCAGCGTCGGTTTTATGGGCTTGGGCTACGAGCAGTACTTC. Residues: CASSVGFMGLGYEQYF.

The chain combines TRBV6-1 with TRBJ2-3; D call uncertain. Germline loops: CDR1 MNHNS, CDR2 SASEGT. CDR3 length: 11 residues. The V and J ends lost 4 bases and 6 bases respectively, with 5 bases between them. CDR3 loop: CASSAPDTQYF. The CDR3 DNA reads as TGTGCCAGCAGTGCCCCGGATACGCAGTATTTT.

This sequence joins TRBV28 and TRBJ2-7; 10 bases fit TRBD2. Per germline, CDR1 MDHEN and CDR2 SYDVKM. Trimming at V came to 6 bases and at J to 3 bases, leaving 11 bases not matched to a gene. This CDR3 has 16 amino acids. CDR3 sequence (DNA): TGTGCCAGCAGCATAAAACCGGGACTAGCGTTCTACGAGCAGTACTTC. Translating it yields CASSIKPGLAFYEQYF.

The CDR3 DNA is TGCAGCGTTTCCATCACAGAAAGCAATCAGCCCCAGCATTTT. Protein: CSVSITESNQPQHF. V is TRBV29-1 and J is TRBJ1-5; no firm D call. V lost 5 bases and J 1 base, leaving 12 bases between the germline ends. CDR1 is SQVTM and CDR2 is ANQGSEA in the germline V gene. The length of the CDR3 is 14 residues. The entire variable domain, with the rest obtained from reference TRBV29-1 and TRBJ1-5, is as follows: SAVISQKPSRDICQRGTSLTIQCQVDSQVTMMFWYRQQPGQSLTLIATANQGSEATYESGFVIDKFPISRPNLTFSTLTVSNMSPEDSSIYLCSVSITESNQPQHFGDGTRLSIL.

The V call is TRBV4-1, the J call TRBJ1-2; the D gene is possibly TRBD1 (6 bases). The CDR3 extends over 13 amino acids. The V end was cut by 1 base, the J end by 6 bases, with 9 bases between. The V gene's germline CDR1 is MGHRA and CDR2 YSYEKL. The CDR3 here is CASSQVTGNGYTF. The CDR3 DNA reads as TGCGCCAGCAGCCAAGTAACAGGGAATGGCTACACCTTC.

The chain uses TRBV28 and TRBJ2-6; a possible D gene is TRBD1 (5 bases). Germline lookup yields CDR1 MDHEN and CDR2 SYDVKM. Deletions cut 9 bases from V and 0 bases from J, with 9 bases between. The CDR3 covers 14 residues. DNA of the CDR3: TGTGCCAGTTCGACAGCCTCTGGGGCCAACGTCCTGACTTTC. Protein: CASSTASGANVLTF.

The J gene is TRBJ2-7, the V gene TRBV28; possibly TRBD1 for D (6 bases). The CDR3 is 15 amino acids. V was cut by 4 bases and J by 4 bases, with 17 bases left in between. CDR1 and CDR2 from the germline V gene are MDHEN and SYDVKM. In nucleotides, the CDR3 is TGTGCCAGCAGTTCTGGATGGGGGCTAAAGTACGAGCAGTACTTC. This translates into CASSSGWGLKYEQYF.

V gene TRBV10-3 combines with J gene TRBJ2-3; TRBD2 matches at 11 bases. The CDR3 has 14 amino acids. From germline, CDR1 is ENHRY and CDR2 SYGVKD. The trim removed 5 bases at V and 4 bases at J, leaving 2 bases unmatched. For the CDR3, the DNA is TGTGCCATCAGTACTAGCGGGAGCCCAGATACGCAGTATTTT. It yields the protein CAISTSGSPDTQYF.

This sequence joins TRBV6-4 and TRBJ1-2; TRBD1 matches at 10 bases. Germline V gene lookup returns CDR1 MRHNA and CDR2 SNTAGT. CDR3 size: 16 residues. The ends lost 3 bases at V and 9 bases at J; junction bases unmatched: 13. CDR3 sequence: CASSEVGQGSIHRYTF. CDR3 in DNA: TGTGCCAGCAGTGAAGTGGGACAGGGGTCGATTCACCGCTACACCTTC.

The chain recombines TRBV28 with TRBJ1-5; D is undetermined. The germline V gene has CDR1 MDHEN and CDR2 SYDVKM. The CDR3 is 16 residues long. Between the trimmed V and J ends, which lost 2 bases and 2 bases, there was a span of 13 bases. The CDR3 coding sequence is TGTGCCAGCAGTTTAAGAGCGGTTTTCGGCAATCAGCCCCAGCATTTT. Translating gives CASSLRAVFGNQPQHF.

The chain uses TRBV6-5 and TRBJ1-6; a weak D match, TRBD1 (5 bases). The germline CDR1 and CDR2 sequences are MNHEY and SVGAGI. The V gene lost 5 bases and the J gene lost 5 bases, with 13 bases spanning the gap. The CDR3 is 15 amino acids. The CDR3 DNA follows: TGTGCCAGCAGTCTTTGGCTACAGGATAATTCACCCCTCCACTTT. Its translation is CASSLWLQDNSPLHF.

This sequence joins TRBV29-1 and TRBJ1-2; maybe TRBD1 (5 bases). V was clipped by 3 bases and J by 8 bases, with 13 bases between them. CDR1 is SQVTM and CDR2 is ANQGSEA in the germline V gene. This CDR3 is 12 amino acids long. The CDR3 sequence is CSVESGVGGYTF. The CDR3 DNA reads TGCAGCGTTGAGTCGGGGGTGGGAGGCTACACCTTC.

J is TRBJ1-2 and V is TRBV28; 7 nucleotides align to TRBD1. V was pared by 8 bases and J by 4 bases, with 4 bases of the junction left unmatched. Germline values: CDR1 MDHEN, CDR2 SYDVKM. There are 12 residues in the CDR3. The CDR3: CASETGAYGYTF. Written as DNA, the CDR3 is TGTGCCAGCGAAACAGGGGCCTATGGCTACACCTTC.

The chain is built from TRBV19 and TRBJ1-3, with unresolved D. Trimming left V 6 bases short and J 0 bases short, with 15 bases between. The CDR3 covers 16 residues. Per the germline V gene, CDR1 is LNHDA and CDR2 is SQIVND (reference sequence). CDR3 DNA: TGTGCCAGTAGATCTGGTCCGGGGTCCTCTGGAAACACCATATATTTT. Its translation is CASRSGPGSSGNTIYF. The full variable domain, with the rest looked up from reference TRBV19 and TRBJ1-3, is DGGITQSPKYLFRKEGQNVTLSCEQNLNHDAMYWYRQDPGQGLRLIYYSQIVNDFQKGDIAEGYSVSREKKESFPLTVTSAQKNPTAFYLCASRSGPGSSGNTIYFGEGSWLTVV.

The chain combines TRBV23-1 with TRBJ2-7, with 13 positions matching TRBD2. TRBV23-1 is an open reading frame, and its role is uncertain. The length of the CDR3 is 15 residues. V shed 3 bases and J 3 bases; nucleotides not matched to a gene: 2. CDR3 nucleotide sequence: TGCGCCAGCAGTCACCGGACTAGCGGGAGCTACGAGCAGTACTTC. Its protein is CASSHRTSGSYEQYF.

CDR3 nucleotides: TGTGCCAGCAGTGGGATGGGGCTGAACACCGGGGAGCTGTTTTTT. Translation gives CASSGMGLNTGELFF. J is TRBJ2-2 and V is TRBV2; D is possibly TRBD1 (5 bases). Per the germline V gene, CDR1 is SNHLY and CDR2 is FYNNEI. V lost 4 bases to trimming and J lost 1 base, with 10 bases between them. CDR3 length: 15 residues. The variable domain in full, completed from reference TRBV2 and TRBJ2-2, reads EPEVTQTPSHQVTQMGQEVILRCVPISNHLYFYWYRQILGQKVEFLVSFYNNEISEKSEIFDDQFSVERPDGSNFTLKIRSTKLEDSAMYFCASSGMGLNTGELFFGEGSRLTVL.

The CDR3 nucleotides are TGTGCCAGCAGCCGTACCGGGGCCTACAATGAGCAGTTCTTC. This encodes CASSRTGAYNEQFF. This chain connects TRBV28 to TRBJ2-1, with TRBD2 as a possible D gene (5 bases). The CDR3 is 14 amino acids. V gave up 6 bases and J gave up 2 bases, with 11 bases separating them. Germline V gene data show CDR1 as MDHEN and CDR2 as SYDVKM.

The J gene is TRBJ2-7, the V gene TRBV14; no definite D call. CDR3 length equals 15 residues. Germline V CDR1 and CDR2: SGHDN, FVKESK. V shed 2 bases and J shed 2 bases, with 13 bases lying between them. For the CDR3, the DNA is TGTGCCAGCAGCCAATCTACGCGATACCCCTACGAGCAGTACTTC. Translating it yields CASSQSTRYPYEQYF.